This T cell receptor beta chain comes out of a study of cytomegalovirus exposure and HLA in healthy donors. Study as a whole: Around 85 million unique TCRs from HLA-typed donors were held in an early data release. Overall study findings and caveats: It was reportedly the case that the classifier diagnosed cytomegalovirus status with high specificity and sensitivity. Many donors carried some public TCRs, although rarity characterized most TCR sequences. Previous analysis showed most TCR beta V segments were productive about 87% or about 30% of the time.

Points on this clone: No antigen is known for it.

Germline CDR1 reads ENHRY; CDR2 reads SYGVKD. V lost 4 bases and J lost 3; bases outside the gene matches: 5. The CDR3 consists of 17 residues. Primers for the PCR totalled 60 Vbeta and 13 Jbeta. TCRdb's table, derived via immunoSEQ multiplex PCR, lists solely in-frame clones and lacks some. The profile shows around 190,000 clones, 70% to 80% of them singletons. Sequencing was done on a sample of PBMCs. The chain employs TRBV10-3 and TRBJ2-1, with 14 bases that match TRBD2. This clonotype was obtained from a woman under 40 in good health and CMV-seropositive. CDR3 loop: CAISGGLAGANYNEQFF. The CDR3 region has the DNA TGTGCCATCAGTGGGGGACTAGCGGGGGCGAACTACAATGAGCAGTTCTTC.